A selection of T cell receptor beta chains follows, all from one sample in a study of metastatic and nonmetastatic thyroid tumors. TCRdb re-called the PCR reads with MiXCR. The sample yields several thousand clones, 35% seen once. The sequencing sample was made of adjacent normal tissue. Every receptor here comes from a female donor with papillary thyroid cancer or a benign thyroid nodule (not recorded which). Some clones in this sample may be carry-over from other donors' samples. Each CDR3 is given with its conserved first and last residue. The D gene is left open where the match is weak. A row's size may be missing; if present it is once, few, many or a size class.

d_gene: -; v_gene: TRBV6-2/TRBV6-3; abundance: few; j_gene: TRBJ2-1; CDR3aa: CANSYQYTAGYNEQFF; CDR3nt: TGTGCCAACAGTTACCAGTACACTGCGGGCTACAATGAGCAGTTCTTC
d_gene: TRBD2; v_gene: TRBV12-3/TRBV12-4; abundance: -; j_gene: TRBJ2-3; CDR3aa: CASTSSGADTQYF; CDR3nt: TGTGCCAGCACCTCTAGCGGGGCAGATACGCAGTATTTT
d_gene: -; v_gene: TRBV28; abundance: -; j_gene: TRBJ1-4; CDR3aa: CASRSWEKLFF; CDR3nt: TGTGCCAGCAGATCTTGGGAAAAACTGTTTTTT
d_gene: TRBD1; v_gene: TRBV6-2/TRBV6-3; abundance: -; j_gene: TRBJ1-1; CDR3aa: CASSYSEGQGARGTEAFF; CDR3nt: TGTGCCAGCAGTTACTCGGAAGGACAGGGGGCGCGGGGCACTGAAGCTTTCTTT
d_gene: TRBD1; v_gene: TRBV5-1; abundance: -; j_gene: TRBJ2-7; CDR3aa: CASHRDRGIDEQYF; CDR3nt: TGCGCCAGCCACCGGGACAGGGGAATCGACGAGCAGTACTTC
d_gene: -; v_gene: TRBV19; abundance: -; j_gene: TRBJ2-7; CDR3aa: CASSLEKIYEQYF; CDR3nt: TGTGCCAGCAGCTTGGAAAAGATCTACGAGCAGTACTTC
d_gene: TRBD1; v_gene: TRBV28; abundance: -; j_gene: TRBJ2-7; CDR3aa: CASRTGGTGVEQYF; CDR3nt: TGTGCCAGCCGAACGGGGGGGACAGGGGTGGAGCAGTACTTC
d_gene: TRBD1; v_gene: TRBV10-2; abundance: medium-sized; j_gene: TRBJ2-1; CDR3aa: CASSVPGQGQFF; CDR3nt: TGCGCCAGCAGTGTGCCGGGACAGGGTCAGTTCTTC
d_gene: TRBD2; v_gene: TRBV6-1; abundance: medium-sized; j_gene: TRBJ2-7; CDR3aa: CASSPLAGGSYEQYF; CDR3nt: TGTGCCAGCAGCCCTCTAGCGGGGGGTAGCTACGAGCAGTACTTC
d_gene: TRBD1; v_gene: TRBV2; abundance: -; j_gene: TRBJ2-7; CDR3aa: CASRDRGYEQYF; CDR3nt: TGTGCCAGCCGTGACAGGGGCTACGAGCAGTACTTC
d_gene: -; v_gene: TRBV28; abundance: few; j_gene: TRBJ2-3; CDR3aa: CASSLTTQYF; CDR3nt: TGTGCCAGCAGCCTAACGACACAGTATTTT
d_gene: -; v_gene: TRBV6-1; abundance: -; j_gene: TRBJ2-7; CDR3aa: CASSEIIDTYEQYF; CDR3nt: TGTGCCAGCAGTGAAATTATAGACACCTACGAGCAGTACTTC